The present T cell receptor beta chain was sequenced within a study of blood T cell repertoires in COVID-19. Overall study: The United States, Italy and Spain supplied acute and convalescent COVID-19 samples. In each case, the material was cDNA or gDNA derived from T cells, B-cell-depleted T cells, or PBMCs.

Profiled with immunoSEQ multiplex PCR; TCRdb holds only in-frame clones, not every one. The sample has 400,000 to 450,000 clones; 89% are singletons. Germline CDR1 SGHRS, CDR2 YFSETQ. This CDR3 spans 15 amino acids. The V end was cut by 3 bases, the J end by 0 bases, with 12 bases between. Specimen: peripheral blood. The rearrangement links TRBV5-1 to TRBJ1-1; D uncertain. This sequence was found in a woman in her 40s with COVID-19, enrolled during active disease. This CDR3 reads CASSWAVQVNTEAFF. The CDR3 DNA reads TGCGCCAGCAGCTGGGCTGTACAAGTGAACACTGAAGCTTTCTTT.